This T cell receptor beta chain was profiled in a study of blood T cell repertoires in COVID-19. CDR1 is SGHDN and CDR2 is FVKESK in the germline V gene. With V trimmed by 5 bases and J by 5 bases, 9 bases remained unmatched. The length of the CDR3 is 15 residues. Generated by immunoSEQ multiplex PCR, the TCRdb table keeps only in-frame clones and is missing some. The sample records roughly 300,000 clones, around 84% being singletons. The source of this sequence is a woman aged 45-59 years who had recovered from COVID-19. Sequenced input: PBMCs or T cells enriched from blood (not recorded which). The chain employs TRBV14 and TRBJ1-1; 9 nucleotides agree with TRBD1. The CDR3 DNA follows: TGTGCCAGCAGCACCTACGGGACAGGGCGGACTGAAGCTTTCTTT. Residues: CASSTYGTGRTEAFF.